Below, one T cell receptor beta chain is given with its context. Authors' analysis steps: Estimation of nucleated cell counts relied on the amplification of reference gene primers. Profiling relied on immunoSEQ multiplex PCR, and the TCRdb table lists in-frame clones only, not all of them. V, J and clone size were drawn from that table, and D and trimming were deduced from the DNA. The sample carries some 310,000 clones, around 89% recorded once. Patients from Seattle were sampled longitudinally, starting during active infection. V dropped 5 bases and J dropped 5; count of bases not matched to a gene: 14. CDR3 length: 16 residues. The germline V gene has CDR1 SGHTA and CDR2 FQGTGA. The data are from a study of blood T cell repertoires in COVID-19. Whole-study context: The origin of the acute and convalescent COVID-19 samples was the United States, Italy and Spain. The analysed material was cDNA or gDNA that came from T cells, B-cell-depleted T cells, or PBMCs.

The J gene is TRBJ1-1, the V gene TRBV7-3, with 7 positions matching TRBD1. The TCR originated in a woman aged 40-49 years with COVID-19, enrolled during active disease. Sequences were obtained from peripheral blood. The CDR3 loop is CASSPLDLRGRTEAFF. The CDR3, as DNA: TGTGCCAGCAGCCCACTGGACCTTAGGGGGCGGACTGAAGCTTTCTTT.